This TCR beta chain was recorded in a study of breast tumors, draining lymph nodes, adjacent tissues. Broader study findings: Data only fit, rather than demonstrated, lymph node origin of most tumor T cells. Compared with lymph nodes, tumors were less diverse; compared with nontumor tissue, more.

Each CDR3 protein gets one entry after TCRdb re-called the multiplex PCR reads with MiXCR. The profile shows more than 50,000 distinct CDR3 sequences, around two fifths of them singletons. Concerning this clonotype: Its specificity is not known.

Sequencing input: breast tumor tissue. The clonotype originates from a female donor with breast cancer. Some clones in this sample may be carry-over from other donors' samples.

The CDR3 DNA sequence: TGCGCCAGCAGTGAGTCTGGGCGGGGGGGGGGGGCCCCCCTAACCTACGAGCAGTACTTC. Its translation is CASSESGRGGGAPLTYEQYF. The chain carries TRBV10-1 and TRBJ2-7; 9 bases map to TRBD2. Trimming at V came to 0 bases and at J to 2 bases, leaving 17 bases not matched to a gene. The CDR3 runs to 20 residues. Germline CDR1 and CDR2: WNHNN and SYGVQD (reference sequence).